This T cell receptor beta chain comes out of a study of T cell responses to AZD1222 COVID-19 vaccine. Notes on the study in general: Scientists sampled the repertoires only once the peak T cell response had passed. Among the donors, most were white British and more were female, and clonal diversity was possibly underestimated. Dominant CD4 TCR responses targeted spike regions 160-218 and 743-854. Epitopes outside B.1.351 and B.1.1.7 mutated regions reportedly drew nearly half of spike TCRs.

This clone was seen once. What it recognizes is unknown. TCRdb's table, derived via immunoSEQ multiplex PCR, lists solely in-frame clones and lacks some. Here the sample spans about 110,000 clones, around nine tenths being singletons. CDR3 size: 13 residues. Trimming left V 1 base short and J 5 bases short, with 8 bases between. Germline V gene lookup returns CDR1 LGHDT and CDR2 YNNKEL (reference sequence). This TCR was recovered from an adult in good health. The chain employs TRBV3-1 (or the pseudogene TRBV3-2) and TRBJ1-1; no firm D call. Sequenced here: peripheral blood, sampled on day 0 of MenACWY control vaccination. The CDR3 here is CASSQVPRTEAFF. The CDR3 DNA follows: TGTGCCAGCAGCCAAGTTCCAAGGACTGAAGCTTTCTTT.